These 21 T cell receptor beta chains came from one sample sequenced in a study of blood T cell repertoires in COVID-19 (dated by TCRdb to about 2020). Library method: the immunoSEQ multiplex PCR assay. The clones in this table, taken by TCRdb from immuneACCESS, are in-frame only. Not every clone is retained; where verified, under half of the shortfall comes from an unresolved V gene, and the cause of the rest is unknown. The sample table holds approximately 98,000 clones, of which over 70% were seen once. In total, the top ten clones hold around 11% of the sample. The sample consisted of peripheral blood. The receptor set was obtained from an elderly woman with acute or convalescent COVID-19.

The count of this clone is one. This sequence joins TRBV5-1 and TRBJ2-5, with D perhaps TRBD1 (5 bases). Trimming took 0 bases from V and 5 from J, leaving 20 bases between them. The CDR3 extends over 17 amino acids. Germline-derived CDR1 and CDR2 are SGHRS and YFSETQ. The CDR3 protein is CASSLEPPPSAGETQYF. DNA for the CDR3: TGCGCCAGCAGCTTGGAACCCCCCCCCTCGGCAGGGGAGACCCAGTACTTC.

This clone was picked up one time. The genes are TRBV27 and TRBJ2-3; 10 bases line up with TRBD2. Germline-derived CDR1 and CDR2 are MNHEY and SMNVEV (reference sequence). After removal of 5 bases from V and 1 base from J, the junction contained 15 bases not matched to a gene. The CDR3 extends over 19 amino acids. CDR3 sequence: CASSPHRPSGTSGTDTQYF. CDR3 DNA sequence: TGTGCCAGCAGTCCCCACCGGCCTTCCGGGACTAGCGGCACAGATACGCAGTATTTT.

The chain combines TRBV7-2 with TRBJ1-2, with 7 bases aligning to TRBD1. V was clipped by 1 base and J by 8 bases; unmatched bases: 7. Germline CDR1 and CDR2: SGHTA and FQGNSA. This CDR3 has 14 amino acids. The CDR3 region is CASSLGQGPEGYTF. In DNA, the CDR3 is TGTGCCAGCAGCTTAGGACAGGGACCTGAAGGCTACACCTTC.

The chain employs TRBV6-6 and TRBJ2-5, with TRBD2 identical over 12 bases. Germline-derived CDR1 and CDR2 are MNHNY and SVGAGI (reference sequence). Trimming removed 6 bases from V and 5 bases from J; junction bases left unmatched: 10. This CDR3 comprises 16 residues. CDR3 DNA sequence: TGTGCCAGCAGCGCCCGACTAGCGGGGGCCGGGGAGACCCAGTACTTC. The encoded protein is CASSARLAGAGETQYF.

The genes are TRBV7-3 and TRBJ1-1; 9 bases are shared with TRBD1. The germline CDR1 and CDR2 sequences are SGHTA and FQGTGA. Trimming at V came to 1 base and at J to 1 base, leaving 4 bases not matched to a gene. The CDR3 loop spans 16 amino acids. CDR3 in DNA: TGTGCCAGCAGCTTAAACCCGACAGGGGGGAACACTGAAGCTTTCTTT. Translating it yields CASSLNPTGGNTEAFF.

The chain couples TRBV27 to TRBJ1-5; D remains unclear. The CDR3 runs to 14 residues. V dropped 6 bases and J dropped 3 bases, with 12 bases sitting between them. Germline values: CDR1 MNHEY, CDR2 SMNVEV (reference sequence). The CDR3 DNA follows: TGTGCCAGCAGACAGAATGTCCACAATCAGCCCCAGCATTTT. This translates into CASRQNVHNQPQHF.

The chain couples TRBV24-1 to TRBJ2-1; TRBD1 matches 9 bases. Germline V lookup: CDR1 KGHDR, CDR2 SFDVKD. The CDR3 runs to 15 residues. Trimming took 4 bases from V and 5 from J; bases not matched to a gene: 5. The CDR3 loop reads CATSEPGQGDNEQFF. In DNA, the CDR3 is TGTGCCACCAGTGAACCGGGACAGGGAGACAATGAGCAGTTCTTC.

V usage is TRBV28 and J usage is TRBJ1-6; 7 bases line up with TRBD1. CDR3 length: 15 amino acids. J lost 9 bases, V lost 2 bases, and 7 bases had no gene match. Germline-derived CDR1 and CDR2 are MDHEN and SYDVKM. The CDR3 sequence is CASSLTRTGVSPLHF. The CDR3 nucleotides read TGTGCCAGCAGTTTAACCCGGACAGGAGTTTCACCCCTCCACTTT.

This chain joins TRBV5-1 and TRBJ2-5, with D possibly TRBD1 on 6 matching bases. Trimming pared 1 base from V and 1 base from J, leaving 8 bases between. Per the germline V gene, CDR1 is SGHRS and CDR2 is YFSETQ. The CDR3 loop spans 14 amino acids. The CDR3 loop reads CASSLKDSQETQYF. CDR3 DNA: TGCGCCAGCAGCTTGAAGGACAGCCAAGAGACCCAGTACTTC.

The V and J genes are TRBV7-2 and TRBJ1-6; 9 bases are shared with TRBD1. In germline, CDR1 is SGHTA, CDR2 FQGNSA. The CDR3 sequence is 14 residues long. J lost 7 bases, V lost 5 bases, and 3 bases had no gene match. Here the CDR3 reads CASSPGQGNSPLHF. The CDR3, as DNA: TGTGCCAGCAGCCCCGGACAGGGGAATTCACCCCTCCACTTT.

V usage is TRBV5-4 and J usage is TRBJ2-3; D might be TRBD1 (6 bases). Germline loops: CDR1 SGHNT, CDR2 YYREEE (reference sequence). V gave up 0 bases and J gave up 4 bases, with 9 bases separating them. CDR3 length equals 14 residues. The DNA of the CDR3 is TGTGCCAGCAGCTTGGACAGGGTATCAGATACGCAGTATTTT. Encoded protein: CASSLDRVSDTQYF.

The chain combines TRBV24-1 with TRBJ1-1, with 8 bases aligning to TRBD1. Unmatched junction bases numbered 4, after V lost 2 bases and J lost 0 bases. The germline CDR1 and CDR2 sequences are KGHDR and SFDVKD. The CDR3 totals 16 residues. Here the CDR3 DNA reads TGTGCCACCAGTGATTCCGGACAGGGAATGAACACTGAAGCTTTCTTT. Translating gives CATSDSGQGMNTEAFF.

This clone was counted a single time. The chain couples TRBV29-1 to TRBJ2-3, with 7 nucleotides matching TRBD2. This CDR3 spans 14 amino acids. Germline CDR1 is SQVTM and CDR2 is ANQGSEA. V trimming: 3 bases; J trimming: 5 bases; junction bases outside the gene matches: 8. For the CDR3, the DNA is TGCAGCGTTGAGGAACTAGCGTCCCTAGATACGCAGTATTTT. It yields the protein CSVEELASLDTQYF.

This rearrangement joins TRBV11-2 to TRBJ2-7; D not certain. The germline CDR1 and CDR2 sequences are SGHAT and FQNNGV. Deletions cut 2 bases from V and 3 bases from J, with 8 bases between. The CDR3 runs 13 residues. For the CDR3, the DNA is TGTGCCAGCAGCTTAACTATCCTCTACGAGCAGTACGTC. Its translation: CASSLTILYEQYV.

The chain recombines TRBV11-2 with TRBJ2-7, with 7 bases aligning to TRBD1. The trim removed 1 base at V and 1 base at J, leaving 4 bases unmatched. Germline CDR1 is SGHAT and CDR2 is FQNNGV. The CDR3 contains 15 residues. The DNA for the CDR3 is TGTGCCAGCAGCTTAGTCCGGACAGGATCCTACGAGCAGTACTTC. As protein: CASSLVRTGSYEQYF.

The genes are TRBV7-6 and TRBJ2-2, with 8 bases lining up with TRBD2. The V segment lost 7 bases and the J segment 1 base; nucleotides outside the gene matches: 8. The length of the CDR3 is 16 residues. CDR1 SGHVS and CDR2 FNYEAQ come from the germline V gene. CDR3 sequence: CASTRGGLKNTGELFF. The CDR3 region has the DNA TGTGCCAGCACCCGGGGGGGCCTAAAGAACACCGGGGAGCTGTTTTTT.

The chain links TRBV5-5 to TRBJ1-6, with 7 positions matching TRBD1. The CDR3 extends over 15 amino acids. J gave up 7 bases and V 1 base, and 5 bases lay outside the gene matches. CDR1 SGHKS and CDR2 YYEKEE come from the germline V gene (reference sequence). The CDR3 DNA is TGTGCCAGCAGCTTGTCACAGGGGAGGAATTCACCCCTCCACTTT. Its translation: CASSLSQGRNSPLHF.

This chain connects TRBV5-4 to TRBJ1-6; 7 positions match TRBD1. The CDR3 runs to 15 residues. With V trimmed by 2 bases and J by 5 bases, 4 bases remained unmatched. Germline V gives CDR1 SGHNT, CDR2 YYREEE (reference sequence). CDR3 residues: CASSFGRGNNSPLHF. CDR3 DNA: TGTGCCAGCAGCTTTGGCAGGGGGAATAATTCACCCCTCCACTTT.

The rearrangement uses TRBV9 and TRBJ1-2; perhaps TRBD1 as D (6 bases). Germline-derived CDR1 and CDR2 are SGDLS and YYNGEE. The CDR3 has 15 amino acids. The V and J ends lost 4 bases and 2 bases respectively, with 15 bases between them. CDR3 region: CASSPRSGQNYGYTF. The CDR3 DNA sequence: TGTGCCAGCAGCCCCCGCTCCGGACAGAACTATGGCTACACCTTC.

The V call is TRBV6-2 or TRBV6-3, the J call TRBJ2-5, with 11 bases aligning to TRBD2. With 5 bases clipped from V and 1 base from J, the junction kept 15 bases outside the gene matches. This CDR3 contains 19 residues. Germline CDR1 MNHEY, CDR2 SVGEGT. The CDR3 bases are TGTGCCAGCAGTGGCAGGGGTCCGACTAGCGGGGTCATCCAAGAGACCCAGTACTTC. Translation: CASSGRGPTSGVIQETQYF.

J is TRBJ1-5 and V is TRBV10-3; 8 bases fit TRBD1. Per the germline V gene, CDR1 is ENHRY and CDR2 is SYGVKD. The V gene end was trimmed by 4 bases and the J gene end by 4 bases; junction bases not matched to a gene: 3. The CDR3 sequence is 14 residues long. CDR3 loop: CAISAGTGNQPQHF. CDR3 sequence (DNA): TGTGCCATCAGTGCAGGGACAGGTAATCAGCCCCAGCATTTT.